A selection of T cell receptor beta chains follows, all from one sample in a study of blood T cell repertoires in COVID-19. Clones were read by immunoSEQ multiplex PCR, and TCRdb kept only the in-frame ones, dropping some. The profile shows fewer than 500,000 clones, roughly 89% of them singletons. Sequenced: peripheral blood. The receptors derive from a young man with COVID-19, enrolled during active disease. The CDR3 runs from the conserved cysteine through the conserved F or W. A D gene is named only where the DNA matches it firmly. Clone size is shown for a subset of rows, as once, few, many or a class of expanded clone.

d_call	clone_size	j_call	v_call	cdr3_nt	cdr3_aa
-	-	TRBJ2-1	TRBV5-5	TGTGCCAGCAGTATGAGTACTACGGTCTCCTACAATGAGCAGTTCTTC	CASSMSTTVSYNEQFF
TRBD2	-	TRBJ2-1	TRBV10-2	TGCGCCAGCAGTACACTAGGACTAGCGGCCTACAATGAGCAGTTCTTC	CASSTLGLAAYNEQFF
-	-	TRBJ2-7	TRBV6-5	TGTGCCTCCTACCCCCCGGGGATCCCCTACGAGCAGTACTTC	CASYPPGIPYEQYF
TRBD1	-	TRBJ1-1	TRBV27	TGTGCCAGCAACTTGACAGGGATGAACACTGAAGCTTTCTTT	CASNLTGMNTEAFF
TRBD1	-	TRBJ2-7	TRBV18	TGTGCCAGCTCACCGGGTTCAGGGGGCTACGAGCAGTACTTC	CASSPGSGGYEQYF
-	-	TRBJ1-6	TRBV25-1	TGTGCCAGCAGTGCAGGACAGACGTATAATTCACCCCTCCACTTT	CASSAGQTYNSPLHF
TRBD2	-	TRBJ2-7	TRBV5-1	TGCGCCAGCAGCTTGGGACTAGCGGACGACAACGAGCAGTACTTC	CASSLGLADDNEQYF
TRBD2	-	TRBJ2-7	TRBV6-5	TGTGCCAGCAGTCCTGGACTAGCGGGAGTTGGAGAGCAGTACTTC	CASSPGLAGVGEQYF
TRBD2	-	TRBJ2-2	TRBV7-8	TGTGCCAGCAGCCCGTGGACTAGCGGGCCCGGGGAGCTGTTTTTT	CASSPWTSGPGELFF
TRBD2	-	TRBJ2-7	TRBV4-1	TGCGCCAGCAGCCAAGCTTCACTAGCGGACTACGAGCAGTACTTC	CASSQASLADYEQYF
-	few	TRBJ1-4	TRBV9	TGTGCCAGCAGCCTTGGAGGGGATGAAAAACTGTTTTTT	CASSLGGDEKLFF
-	-	TRBJ2-4	TRBV19	TGTGCCAGTAGTATTGTCCACTCAGGTGGCAAAAACATTCAGTACTTC	CASSIVHSGGKNIQYF
TRBD1	-	TRBJ1-1	TRBV6-6	TGTGCCAGCAGCCGAATACGACAGGGGGCGCGAGGCACTGAAGCTTTCTTT	CASSRIRQGARGTEAFF
TRBD2	-	TRBJ2-4	TRBV11-2	TGTGCCAGCAGCCCCATGGGACTAGCGGTCCTAGCCAAAAACATTCAGTACTTC	CASSPMGLAVLAKNIQYF
TRBD1	few	TRBJ2-1	TRBV4-1	TGCGCCAGCAGCCGGGATAGAGGGGACAGGGGAGTCAGTGAGCAGTTCTTC	CASSRDRGDRGVSEQFF
-	-	TRBJ2-1	TRBV19	TGTGCCAGTAAAACACAGGGAAAAGCCTTCAATGAGCAGTTCTTC	CASKTQGKAFNEQFF
-	-	TRBJ2-2	TRBV5-5	TGTGCCAGCGGATCAGGCACGAACACCGGGGAGCTGTTTTTT	CASGSGTNTGELFF
-	-	TRBJ1-2	TRBV5-6	TGTGCCAGCAGCTTGTGGGGAAGCGGCCGGGGGGATGGCTACACCTTC	CASSLWGSGRGDGYTF
TRBD1	-	TRBJ1-2	TRBV19	TGTGCCAGTAGTTCCGGGCCGGGACAGGGGGCGACTAACTATGGCTACACCTTC	CASSSGPGQGATNYGYTF
-	-	TRBJ2-1	TRBV2	TGTGCCAGCAGTGGCCCCCGACTCATTACCTACAATGAGCAGTTCTTC	CASSGPRLITYNEQFF
-	-	TRBJ2-4	TRBV2	TGTGCCAGCAAAAAGGGGATAAGTAATGCCAAAAACATTCAGTACTTC	CASKKGISNAKNIQYF
TRBD2	-	TRBJ2-5	TRBV5-1	TGCGCCAGCAGCGTGATAGCGGGGGCCCCGGTGGGGGAGACCCAGTACTTC	CASSVIAGAPVGETQYF
-	-	TRBJ2-2	TRBV6-6	TGTGCCAGCAGTCTCACGGGGGAAGGCGGGGAGCTGTTTTTT	CASSLTGEGGELFF
TRBD2	-	TRBJ2-5	TRBV11-2	TGTGCCAGCAGCTTTAGCGGGGGGGGAGGAGAGACCCAGTACTTC	CASSFSGGGGETQYF
-	-	TRBJ2-1	TRBV6-5	TGTGCCAGCAGCTTCGGGGGGCCCCCCTACAATGAGCAGTTCTTC	CASSFGGPPYNEQFF
TRBD2	-	TRBJ2-1	TRBV3-1/TRBV3-2	TGTGCCAGCAGCCAGACTAGCGGGGGGGCCTATGAGCAGTTCTTC	CASSQTSGGAYEQFF
TRBD1	once	TRBJ1-2	TRBV7-2	TGTGCCAGCAGCGCGTACAGGGGGCAAGCATCCTTC	CASSAYRGQASF
TRBD1	-	TRBJ2-2	TRBV18	TGTGCCAGCTCCCAGAGACAGGGGATCGGGAAGGACGGGGAGCTGTTTTTT	CASSQRQGIGKDGELFF
TRBD2	-	TRBJ2-3	TRBV2	TGTGCCAGCAGCCCGACCGGACTAGCGGTAGATACGCAGTATTTT	CASSPTGLAVDTQYF
-	-	TRBJ1-2	TRBV6-5	TGTGCCGGCGGGGGAGGTAGGGGGAATAACTATGGCTACACCTTC	CAGGGGRGNNYGYTF
-	-	TRBJ1-3	TRBV19	TGTGCCAGTACCAGGGGCGACTTCTCTGGAAACACCATATATTTT	CASTRGDFSGNTIYF
TRBD1	-	TRBJ1-6	TRBV9	TGTGCCAGCAGCGTATCGGGACAGGACAATTCACCCCTCCACTTT	CASSVSGQDNSPLHF
-	-	TRBJ2-6	TRBV18	TGTGCCAGCTCAAGGCCCGGGAAGCTCTCTGGGGCCAACGTCCTGACTTTC	CASSRPGKLSGANVLTF
TRBD2	-	TRBJ2-1	TRBV18	TGTGCCAGCTCACGGGGACTAGCGGGAGGCCGGAGCTCCTACAATGAGCAGTTCTTC	CASSRGLAGGRSSYNEQFF
TRBD2	-	TRBJ2-3	TRBV3-1/TRBV3-2	TGTGCCAGCAGCCAAGTGCTAGCGGGGGGCACAGATACGCAGTATTTT	CASSQVLAGGTDTQYF
-	-	TRBJ1-4	TRBV5-6	TGTGCCAGCAGCTTGGCAGGACATCTCGGAAAACTGTTTTTT	CASSLAGHLGKLFF
-	-	TRBJ1-6	TRBV7-9	TGTGCCAGCAGATCGGGGGGGGATTCACCCCTCCACTTT	CASRSGGDSPLHF
TRBD1	-	TRBJ2-5	TRBV19	TGTGCCAGTAGTATCACAGGGGGTCGAGAGACCCAGTACTTC	CASSITGGRETQYF
-	-	TRBJ2-2	TRBV9	TGTGCCAGCAGCGTATATTACACCGGGGAGCTGTTTTTT	CASSVYYTGELFF
TRBD2	-	TRBJ2-3	TRBV4-2	TGTGCCAGCAGCCAAGATGTCGGCGGGGGGGCAGCAGATACGCAGTATTTT	CASSQDVGGGAADTQYF
-	-	TRBJ2-7	TRBV6-1	TGTGCCAGCAGTGAACCCTCTAGCGCCTCCTACGAGCAGTACTTC	CASSEPSSASYEQYF
TRBD2	-	TRBJ2-5	TRBV5-1	TGCGCCAGCAGCTTGGTTAGCGGGGGTCGACAAGAGACCCAGTACTTC	CASSLVSGGRQETQYF
TRBD1	-	TRBJ1-2	TRBV10-2	TGCGCCAGCAGTTCAGGCCATCTGGACAGGGAAGACGATGGCTACACCTTC	CASSSGHLDREDDGYTF
-	-	TRBJ2-1	TRBV18	TGTGCCAGCTCACCCAGGGAGGGGGATGCCTACAATGAGCAGTTCTTC	CASSPREGDAYNEQFF
TRBD1	-	TRBJ2-7	TRBV4-1	TGCGCCAGCAGCCAAGAAGGGACAGGGCCCTACGAGCAGTACTTC	CASSQEGTGPYEQYF
TRBD1	-	TRBJ2-7	TRBV5-1	TGCGCCAGCAGCCCAAGACAGGGGAAAGACTACGAGCAGTACTTC	CASSPRQGKDYEQYF
TRBD1	-	TRBJ2-2	TRBV18	TGTGCCAGCTCAGCGGACAGGGCAGCCACCGGGGAGCTGTTTTTT	CASSADRAATGELFF
TRBD1	-	TRBJ2-7	TRBV25-1	TGTGCCAGCTCGGGACAGGCGATTTACGAGCAGTACTTC	CASSGQAIYEQYF
-	-	TRBJ2-5	TRBV10-3	TGTGCCACCCTTACAGGGTTGGGTGAGACCCAGTACTTC	CATLTGLGETQYF
-	once	TRBJ1-2	TRBV21-1	TGTGCCAGCAGCAACGGGCGACAGGGGGCATTCTCTGGCTACACCTTC	CASSNGRQGAFSGYTF
-	-	TRBJ2-2	TRBV19	TGTGCCAGTAGGCAAAATTGGGGCAATCAGAAACTCGGGGAGCTGTTTTTT	CASRQNWGNQKLGELFF
-	-	TRBJ2-5	TRBV6-5	TGTGCCAGCAGTTACTCGGCCGACTCCCAAGAGACCCAGTACTTC	CASSYSADSQETQYF
-	-	TRBJ1-4	TRBV28	TGTGCCAGCAGTTCAGGGGCGACTAATGAAAAACTGTTTTTT	CASSSGATNEKLFF
TRBD1	-	TRBJ2-7	TRBV5-1	TGCGCCAGCAGCCTCCTGGACAGGGTTTCCGAGCAGTACTTC	CASSLLDRVSEQYF
TRBD1	-	TRBJ2-7	TRBV6-5	TGTGCCAGCACCACCGGACAGGGGGCCTACGAGCAGTACTTC	CASTTGQGAYEQYF
-	-	TRBJ1-6	TRBV2	TGTGCCAGCAGTGACCGGCAGGTCAGATCACCCCTCCACTTT	CASSDRQVRSPLHF
TRBD2	-	TRBJ2-2	TRBV4-2	TGTGCCAGCAGCCAAGATGCGGGAGGGCCAAGCGGGGAGCTGTTTTTT	CASSQDAGGPSGELFF
-	-	TRBJ2-1	TRBV15	TGTGCCACCAGCAGTTCATTGACAGTCCCTTACAATGAGCAGTTCTTC	CATSSSLTVPYNEQFF
TRBD2	-	TRBJ2-7	TRBV4-2	TGTGCCAGCAGCCAAGGTACTAGCGGGAACTACGAGCAGTACTTC	CASSQGTSGNYEQYF